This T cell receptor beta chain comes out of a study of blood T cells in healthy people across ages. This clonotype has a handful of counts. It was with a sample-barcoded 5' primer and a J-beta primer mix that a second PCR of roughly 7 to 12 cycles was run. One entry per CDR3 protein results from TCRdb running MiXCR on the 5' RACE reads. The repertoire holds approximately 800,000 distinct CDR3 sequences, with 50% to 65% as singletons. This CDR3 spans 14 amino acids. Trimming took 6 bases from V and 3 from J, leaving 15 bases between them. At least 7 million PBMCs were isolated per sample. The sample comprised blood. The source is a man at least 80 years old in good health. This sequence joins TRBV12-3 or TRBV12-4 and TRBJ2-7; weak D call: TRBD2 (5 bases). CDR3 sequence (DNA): TGTGCCAGCAGGGACTTAAGGCGAGGCTACGAGCAGTACTTC. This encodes CASRDLRRGYEQYF.